The 30 T cell receptor beta chains below all came from one sample that was sequenced in a study of siplizumab effects on memory and regulatory T cells. Sequencing used immunoSEQ multiplex PCR; TCRdb keeps in-frame clones, though not all of them. Counted here are about 100,000 clones, about 94% occurring once; the ten biggest clones make up over 1%. The sample was non-Treg CD4+ T cells sorted from blood. These receptors all stem from a human donor in good health.

The chain recombines TRBV7-8 with TRBJ2-2; D gene unclear. Germline values: CDR1 SGHVS, CDR2 FQNEAQ. The CDR3 consists of 12 residues. Trimming pared 6 bases from V and 2 bases from J, leaving 4 bases between. CDR3: CASRTNTGELFF. For the CDR3, the DNA is TGTGCCAGCAGAACAAACACCGGGGAGCTGTTTTTT.

The chain carries TRBV19 and TRBJ2-1; possible D gene TRBD2, 6 bases. The CDR3 sequence is 13 residues long. CDR1 is LNHDA and CDR2 is SQIVND in the germline V gene (reference sequence). V gave up 3 bases and J gave up 5 bases, with 8 bases separating them. The CDR3 DNA sequence: TGTGCCAGTAGTATGACGGGAGACAATGAGCAGTTCTTC. Amino acids: CASSMTGDNEQFF.

The chain joins TRBV5-8 to TRBJ1-2, with D uncertain. Germline CDR1 SGHTS, CDR2 YDEGEE. V shed 2 bases and J shed 4 bases, with 9 bases lying between them. The CDR3 loop spans 13 amino acids. Written as DNA, the CDR3 is TGTGCCAGCAGCTTCCGGGCTACCTATGGCTACACCTTC. Protein product: CASSFRATYGYTF.

The CDR3 reads CASSLATGPQHF. CDR3 coding DNA: TGTGCCAGCAGCTTGGCCACCGGGCCCCAGCATTTT. The chain employs TRBV5-6 and TRBJ1-5; D not resolved. This CDR3 region has 12 residues. Trimming removed 0 bases from V and 9 bases from J, with 7 bases in between. From germline, CDR1 is SGHDT and CDR2 YYEEEE.

The rearrangement uses TRBV29-1 and TRBJ2-1; 8 bases are a match to TRBD1. The V gene end was trimmed by 3 bases and the J gene end by 3 bases; junction bases not matched to a gene: 4. Germline CDR1 and CDR2: SQVTM and ANQGSEA. CDR3 length: 14 residues. The CDR3 sequence is CSVEQGANYNEQFF. The DNA of the CDR3 is TGCAGCGTTGAGCAGGGGGCAAACTACAATGAGCAGTTCTTC.

The rearrangement uses TRBV29-1 and TRBJ2-7; D may be TRBD1 (5 bases). The germline gives CDR1 SQVTM, CDR2 ANQGSEA. Trimming removed 5 bases at V and 4 bases at J, with 15 bases between. The CDR3 runs to 13 residues. CDR3 in amino acids: CSVLRTPEYEQYF. DNA for the CDR3: TGCAGCGTTTTGAGGACACCCGAGTACGAGCAGTACTTC.

The chain recombines TRBV10-3 with TRBJ2-2, with TRBD1 as a possible D gene (6 bases). This CDR3 contains 14 residues. In germline, CDR1 is ENHRY, CDR2 SYGVKD. V lost 7 bases and J lost 7, with 16 bases in between. The CDR3 DNA follows: TGTGCCATCACCCCCGGGACAAGAAGCGGGGAGCTGTTTTTT. This codes for CAITPGTRSGELFF.

This rearrangement joins TRBV7-2 to TRBJ2-2; TRBD2 matches at 8 bases. J lost 7 bases, V lost 4 bases, and 8 bases had no gene match. The CDR3 has 15 amino acids. Germline V CDR1 and CDR2: SGHTA, FQGNSA. The CDR3 DNA reads as TGTGCCAGCAGCTGGAGCGGGAGTATTAGCGGGGAGCTGTTTTTT. Protein sequence: CASSWSGSISGELFF.

The chain combines TRBV19 with TRBJ2-7, with a possible D match to TRBD2 (6 bases). Germline CDR1 LNHDA, CDR2 SQIVND (reference sequence). This CDR3 contains 15 residues. V was shortened by 3 bases and J by 2 bases, with 14 bases between the two germline ends. CDR3 loop: CASSILGDSAYEQYF. For the CDR3, the DNA is TGTGCCAGTAGTATCCTGGGGGACTCAGCCTACGAGCAGTACTTC.

CDR3 protein: CASRSGKGRQFF. CDR3 DNA sequence: TGTGCCAGCCGTAGCGGGAAGGGTCGGCAGTTCTTC. The chain uses TRBV11-3 and TRBJ2-1, with 8 nucleotides matching TRBD2. The CDR3 extends over 12 amino acids. J lost 12 bases, V lost 8 bases, and 9 bases had no gene match. CDR1 and CDR2 from the germline V gene are SGHNT and YENEEA.

The chain links TRBV9 to TRBJ1-4; unclear D gene. This CDR3 spans 14 amino acids. V gave up 0 bases and J gave up 0 bases, with 3 bases separating them. Germline CDR1 is SGDLS and CDR2 is YYNGEE. The CDR3 coding sequence is TGTGCCAGCAGCGTAGTACCAACTAATGAAAAACTGTTTTTT. Translating gives CASSVVPTNEKLFF. The whole variable domain, remainder taken from reference TRBV9 and TRBJ1-4, is DSGVTQTPKHLITATGQRVTLRCSPRSGDLSVYWYQQSLDQGLQFLIQYYNGEERAKGNILERFSAQQFPDLHSELNLSSLELGDSALYFCASSVVPTNEKLFFGSGTQLSVL.

The rearrangement joins TRBV9 to TRBJ2-1; tentative D call: TRBD1 (5 bases). Germline assignment: CDR1 SGDLS and CDR2 YYNGEE. The length of the CDR3 is 12 residues. Trimming stripped 0 bases from V and 8 bases from J, with 6 bases between. The CDR3 nucleotides are TGTGCCAGCAGCGTAGGGGGCTATGAGCAGTTCTTC. Translated, it gives CASSVGGYEQFF.

This clone was seen just once. V usage is TRBV10-3 and J usage is TRBJ2-5, with 10 bases fitting TRBD2. The CDR3 extends over 12 amino acids. V dropped 10 bases and J dropped 4; count of bases not matched to a gene: 3. Germline-derived CDR1 and CDR2 are ENHRY and SYGVKD. The CDR3 sequence: CATSGGGETQYF. CDR3 coding DNA: TGTGCCACCAGCGGGGGGGGAGAGACCCAGTACTTC.

The chain recombines TRBV6-5 with TRBJ2-1; 13 nucleotides agree with TRBD2. CDR3 length equals 15 residues. Germline loops: CDR1 MNHEY, CDR2 SVGAGI. J was trimmed by 4 bases and V by 5 bases; bases with no gene match: 2. The CDR3 spells CASSRTSGSYNEQFF. For the CDR3, the DNA is TGTGCCAGCAGTCGGACTAGCGGGAGTTACAATGAGCAGTTCTTC.

The chain carries TRBV5-6 and TRBJ1-4; maybe TRBD1 (5 bases). Germline loops: CDR1 SGHDT, CDR2 YYEEEE. The CDR3 length is 15 residues. Trimming cost V 5 bases and J 0 bases, with 11 bases left between them. CDR3 in amino acids: CASRQGSATNEKLFF. The CDR3 DNA reads as TGTGCCAGCAGGCAGGGATCCGCAACTAATGAAAAACTGTTTTTT.

This clone was seen a handful of times. V is TRBV7-9 and J is TRBJ1-1; D gene uncertain. CDR1 is SEHNR, CDR2 FQNEAQ, per germline (reference sequence). CDR3 size: 14 residues. V lost 5 bases to trimming and J lost 1 base, with 11 bases between them. CDR3 residues: CASSQRDTNTEAFF. Here the CDR3 DNA reads TGTGCCAGCAGCCAGAGAGACACGAACACTGAAGCTTTCTTT.

The chain uses TRBV2 and TRBJ1-3; D ambiguous. CDR1 is SNHLY and CDR2 is FYNNEI in the germline V gene. The CDR3 spans 16 residues. V was clipped by 7 bases and J by 4 bases, with 20 bases between them. The CDR3 nucleotides read TGTGCCAGCAAGCAAGAGGGCCCCCTTGGAGGAAACACCATATATTTT. Translated, it gives CASKQEGPLGGNTIYF.

This sequence joins TRBV7-8 and TRBJ2-7, with D perhaps given as TRBD1 or TRBD2 (5 bases each). This CDR3 contains 14 residues. Per germline, CDR1 SGHVS and CDR2 FQNEAQ. The V end lost 3 bases, the J end lost 0 bases, and 9 bases lay between the germline ends. The DNA of the CDR3 is TGTGCCAGCAGCTTGGGGGAACACTCCTACGAGCAGTACTTC. This codes for CASSLGEHSYEQYF.

This chain uses TRBV19 with TRBJ1-5; possible D gene TRBD1, 6 bases. Deletions cut 3 bases from V and 6 bases from J, with 15 bases between. The CDR3 runs to 15 residues. The V gene's germline CDR1 is LNHDA and CDR2 SQIVND (reference sequence). The CDR3 nucleotides are TGTGCCAGTAGTATGGAGCGAGGAGGGGGTCAGCCCCAGCATTTT. As protein: CASSMERGGGQPQHF.

The genes are TRBV30 and TRBJ1-1; 8 bases are shared with TRBD1. Germline V gene sequence: CDR1 GTSNPN, CDR2 SVGIG (reference sequence). The CDR3 runs 14 residues. Germline trimming cut 3 bases from V and 2 bases from J; bases unmatched to any gene: 5. CDR3 nucleotides: TGTGCCTGGAGATTAGGACAGGGCAACACTGAAGCTTTCTTT. Its protein product is CAWRLGQGNTEAFF. Combining the CDR3 with reference TRBV30 and TRBJ1-1 gives the whole variable domain SQTIHQWPATLVQPVGSPLSLECTVEGTSNPNLYWYRQAAGRGLQLLFYSVGIGQISSEVPQNLSASRPQDRQFILSSKKLLLSDSGFYLCAWRLGQGNTEAFFGQGTRLTVV.

V and J are TRBV10-3 and TRBJ1-1; D is uncertain. V gave up 0 bases and J gave up 1 base, with 9 bases separating them. The CDR3 has 15 amino acids. Germline CDR1 ENHRY, CDR2 SYGVKD. This CDR3 reads CAISESRDWNTEAFF. The CDR3 DNA sequence: TGTGCCATCAGTGAGTCTCGGGATTGGAACACTGAAGCTTTCTTT.

This chain uses TRBV11-3 with TRBJ2-7; possibly TRBD1 or TRBD2 for D (5 bases each). V lost 5 bases and J lost 7, with 21 bases in between. Per the germline V gene, CDR1 is SGHNT and CDR2 is YENEEA. CDR3 length: 15 residues. The CDR3 region has the DNA TGTGCCAGCAGCCCCGGGACCGCGAACCTTCGGGAGCAGTACTTC. It specifies CASSPGTANLREQYF.

In DNA form, the CDR3 reads TGTGCCAGCAGCCGACCTGGAAACTACGAGCAGTACTTC. This encodes CASSRPGNYEQYF. The chain joins TRBV6-5 to TRBJ2-7; the D is unclear. Trimming took off 6 bases at V and 3 bases at J, with 12 bases between the two ends. CDR1 and CDR2 (germline): MNHEY, SVGAGI. The CDR3 has 13 residues.

The chain employs TRBV5-1 and TRBJ2-3; TRBD2 matches 10 bases. CDR1 is SGHRS, CDR2 YFSETQ, per germline. The V and J ends lost 0 bases and 5 bases, in that order; junction bases with no gene match: 0. The length of the CDR3 is 14 residues. CDR3 nucleotide sequence: TGCGCCAGCAGCTTGGGACTAGCGGGAGATACGCAGTATTTT. Translation: CASSLGLAGDTQYF.

J is TRBJ2-7 and V is TRBV6-5; TRBD1 matches at 10 bases. Germline V gene lookup returns CDR1 MNHEY and CDR2 SVGAGI. V trimming: 7 bases; J trimming: 4 bases; junction bases outside the gene matches: 7. This CDR3 comprises 14 residues. For the CDR3, the DNA is TGTGCCAGCACCAGGGACAGGGGACGGTACGAGCAGTACTTC. Translated: CASTRDRGRYEQYF.

V and J are TRBV29-1 and TRBJ1-2, with 7 bases aligning to TRBD1. V shed 3 bases, J shed 8 bases, and the junction held 9 bases outside the gene matches. The germline V gene encodes CDR1 SQVTM and CDR2 ANQGSEA. CDR3 length: 13 amino acids. The CDR3 region has the DNA TGCAGCGTTGAGGGGACAGTTGTACAAGGCTACACCTTC. It codes for CSVEGTVVQGYTF.

With respect to this clone: Relative to the germline gene, one junction end is altered; a read error may explain this. CDR3 residues: CASNESLGLAGVGEQFF. Here the CDR3 DNA reads TGTGCCAGCAATGAATCTCTGGGACTAGCGGGAGTGGGTGAGCAGTTCTTC. This chain connects TRBV25-1 to TRBJ2-1; 14 nucleotides line up with TRBD2. Germline CDR1 reads MGHDK; CDR2 reads SYGVNS. The CDR3 totals 17 residues.

V and J are TRBV5-1 and TRBJ2-2; TRBD1 is a possible D gene (6 bases). CDR3 length: 15 residues. Germline CDR1 SGHRS, CDR2 YFSETQ. V lost 0 bases to trimming and J lost 6 bases, with 12 bases between them. The CDR3 region is CASSLGGLGSGELFF. CDR3 DNA: TGCGCCAGCAGCTTGGGGGGGCTCGGGTCCGGGGAGCTGTTTTTT. Combining the CDR3 with reference TRBV5-1 and TRBJ2-2 gives the whole variable domain KAGVTQTPRYLIKTRGQQVTLSCSPISGHRSVSWYQQTPGQGLQFLFEYFSETQRNKGNFPGRFSGRQFSNSRSEMNVSTLELGDSALYLCASSLGGLGSGELFFGEGSRLTVL.

The chain has TRBV19 and TRBJ2-7, with TRBD1 as a possible D gene (6 bases). Germline V lookup: CDR1 LNHDA, CDR2 SQIVND (reference sequence). The germline V and J ends were trimmed by 6 bases and 4 bases, with 19 bases remaining between them. This CDR3 comprises 15 residues. The CDR3 DNA reads TGTGCCAGTAGATTGGTTGGGGGCAGTGGTTACGAGCAGTACTTC. This translates into CASRLVGGSGYEQYF. Full variable domain (missing parts from reference TRBV19 and TRBJ2-7): DGGITQSPKYLFRKEGQNVTLSCEQNLNHDAMYWYRQDPGQGLRLIYYSQIVNDFQKGDIAEGYSVSREKKESFPLTVTSAQKNPTAFYLCASRLVGGSGYEQYFGPGTRLTVT.

The chain is built from TRBV11-1 and TRBJ2-2; weak D call: TRBD2 (5 bases). CDR1 and CDR2 from the germline V gene are SGHAT and FQDESV (reference sequence). This CDR3 region has 16 residues. V was cut by 3 bases and J by 0 bases, with 11 bases left in between. In DNA, the CDR3 is TGTGCCAGCAGCTTCCCGTCCGGGGCGAACACCGGGGAGCTGTTTTTT. Its protein product is CASSFPSGANTGELFF.